This T cell receptor beta chain comes out of a study of OX40 agonist ivuxolimab in advanced cancers. About the research overall: Patients were treated with intravenous ivuxolimab, dosed at 0.01 to 10 mg/kg and infused every 2 weeks.

Sequencing used immunoSEQ multiplex PCR; TCRdb keeps in-frame clones, though not all of them. The table records 15,000 to 25,000 clones, 83% of them present only once. The germline gives CDR1 MNHEY, CDR2 SMNVEV (reference sequence). The length of the CDR3 is 14 residues. Deletions cut 8 bases from V and 6 bases from J, with 20 bases between. With baseline, cycle 4 day 1, and cycle 7 day 1 as timepoints, blood was sampled. The chain recombines TRBV27 with TRBJ2-7, with a possible D match to TRBD1 (6 bases). The specimen comprised CD4+ or CD8+ T cells sorted from blood, sampled in a trial of the OX40 agonist ivuxolimab. This clonotype was obtained from an adult with an advanced solid tumor such as melanoma, head and neck, liver or kidney cancer. In nucleotides, the CDR3 is TGTGCCAGCGCCGACTTGGGGGCGCAGCTCGAGCAGTACTTC. It translates to CASADLGAQLEQYF.